This paragraph covers one T cell receptor beta chain sequence. Original methodology: Estimated nucleated cell counts came from reference gene primer amplification. The table came from immunoSEQ multiplex PCR; TCRdb's copy has only in-frame clones and leaves some out. V and J calls plus clone size are reproduced from that table; the DNA served to infer D and trimming. The sample records approximately 430,000 clones, around 86% being singletons. The data are from a study of blood T cell repertoires in COVID-19. In the study overall: The cDNA or gDNA used as material had been derived from T cells, B-cell-depleted T cells, or PBMCs.

The CDR3 sequence is 18 residues long. Trimming cost V 5 bases and J 0 bases; bases outside gene matches: 15. Germline-derived CDR1 and CDR2 are LGHDT and YNNKEL (reference sequence). This receptor was identified in a woman aged 25 to 45 with active or convalescent COVID-19. The J gene is TRBJ2-7, the V gene TRBV3-1 (or the pseudogene TRBV3-2); 8 bases match TRBD1. Sequenced sample: peripheral blood. CDR3 residues: CASSEGTFSTGVSYEQYF. In DNA form, the CDR3 reads TGTGCCAGCAGCGAAGGGACATTCTCGACAGGGGTCTCCTACGAGCAGTACTTC.